The rows below give T cell receptor beta chains drawn from one sample of a study of CD8+ T cells in alopecia areata. The protocol was immunoSEQ multiplex PCR, while the TCRdb copy is restricted to in-frame clones and leaves out a portion. The sample yields 90,000 to 150,000 clones, about half seen once. Material: CD4+ T cells sorted from blood, obtained at week 4, from a patient treated with tofacitinib. Every receptor here comes from a human donor with alopecia areata. The CDR3 runs from the conserved cysteine through the conserved F or W. The order of the fields is V gene, J gene, CDR3 protein.

>TRBV29-1|TRBJ2-5
CSVLRTWDQETQYF
>TRBV19|TRBJ2-7
CASSWTEDTEQYF
>TRBV29-1|TRBJ2-7
CSVSRTATYEQYF
>TRBV5-6|TRBJ2-7
CASSRRGRVPYEQYF
>TRBV29-1|TRBJ2-7
CSVGTSAKSYEQYF
>TRBV30|TRBJ1-2
CAWTRWGSNYGYTF
>TRBV5-1|TRBJ1-1
CASSRTGGSAKTEAFF
>TRBV29-1|TRBJ2-5
CSVARYQETQYF
>TRBV5-4|TRBJ1-5
CASSTAGDSNQPQHF
>TRBV30|TRBJ1-6
CAWSAGREGHSPLHF
>TRBV9|TRBJ2-2
CASSVGLGELFF
>TRBV7-9|TRBJ1-1
CASSPGRDTIAFF
>TRBV6-1|TRBJ1-5
CASSAGHVNQPQHF
>TRBV11-1|TRBJ2-7
CASSLAMTSGYEQYF
>TRBV2|TRBJ2-7
CASRPFEREDSYEQYF
>TRBV28|TRBJ2-4
CASSPGTSLNIQYF
>TRBV30|TRBJ2-3
CAWSVGLEPDTQYF
>TRBV2|TRBJ1-5
CASSDPGTVVQPQHF
>TRBV30|TRBJ1-2
CAWTTDRRGGYTF
>TRBV10-2|TRBJ1-1
CASTHIGGQGAFF
>TRBV6-1|TRBJ1-5
CASSGGQGGGNQPQHF
>TRBV5-1|TRBJ2-2
CASSANLEGELFF
>TRBV5-1|TRBJ2-6
CASSSRDRAGANVLTF
>TRBV9|TRBJ1-5
CASSVHSNQPQHF
>TRBV30|TRBJ2-3
CAWSLTKDTQYF
>TRBV29-1|TRBJ2-1
CSVARGSYNEQFF
>TRBV18|TRBJ1-2
CASSPPRGGYTF
>TRBV29-1|TRBJ1-2
CSVGTLANYGYTF
>TRBV2|TRBJ2-7
CASSGRAGFEQYF
>TRBV4-1|TRBJ1-2
CASSFTPGGFPGYTF
>TRBV30|TRBJ2-7
CAWGDGTYEQYF
>TRBV6-6|TRBJ2-3
CASLPGGRTDTQYF
>TRBV11-1|TRBJ2-1
CASTIRGGTQQFF
>TRBV29-1|TRBJ1-2
CSVAGQVYGYTF
>TRBV11-2|TRBJ1-1
CASSLSGGHHTEAFF
>TRBV30|TRBJ2-7
CACLWGGNYEQYF
>TRBV13|TRBJ2-3
CASSFVGRDGVSGDTQYF
>TRBV6-5|TRBJ2-7
CASSYGNSGGEQYF
>TRBV5-8|TRBJ2-3
CASTREGLATDTQYF
>TRBV7-6|TRBJ2-2
CASSLGTVNTGELFF
>TRBV5-1|TRBJ1-1
CASSRDRGGAFF
>TRBV7-9|TRBJ1-1
CASSLYRVQRSIPTEAFF
>TRBV2|TRBJ1-2
CASSVTDGFRYTF
>TRBV5-1|TRBJ2-7
CASSLDTYLYEQYF
>TRBV7-9|TRBJ2-7
CASTYDRAYEQYF
>TRBV29-1|TRBJ2-1
CSVAVRTGTNEQFF
>TRBV29-1|TRBJ2-1
CSARPTSGDNEQFF
>TRBV6-1|TRBJ2-3
CASVSGGQEDTQYF
>TRBV29-1|TRBJ1-4
CSVAIWTGDEKLFF
>TRBV29-1|TRBJ1-6
CSAPGPGYNSPLHF
>TRBV30|TRBJ1-1
CAWSSGTGGSQAFF
>TRBV6-1|TRBJ1-2
CAIATGSYGYTF
>TRBV30|TRBJ2-1
CAWGAGAREQFF